This entry lists 19 T cell receptor beta chains sequenced from one sample in a study of blood T cells in healthy people across ages. Combining a sample-barcoded 5' primer with a J-beta primer mix, a second PCR ran for roughly 7 to 12 cycles. TCRdb re-analysed the 5' RACE reads in MiXCR, keeping a single row per CDR3 protein. The table includes 550,000 to 750,000 distinct CDR3 sequences, around 20% detected once. The source material was blood. These receptor sequences come from a man between 70 and 80 years old in good health.

This clonotype was seen just once. This rearrangement joins TRBV5-1 to TRBJ2-7, with 8 positions matching TRBD1. After removal of 0 bases from V and 0 bases from J, the junction contained 2 bases not matched to a gene. The CDR3 runs to 15 residues. Germline CDR1 SGHRS, CDR2 YFSETQ. The CDR3 reads CASSLEDRVSYEQYF. CDR3 DNA: TGCGCCAGCAGCTTGGAGGACAGGGTCTCCTACGAGCAGTACTTC.

This clonotype was counted only a few times. This chain links TRBV20-1 with TRBJ2-5; D is possibly TRBD1 (5 bases). The CDR3 spans 15 residues. Trimming pared 2 bases from V and 2 bases from J, leaving 15 bases between. Germline values: CDR1 DFQATT, CDR2 SNEGSKA (reference sequence). The CDR3 sequence is CSARSGLEIQETQYF. The CDR3 region has the DNA TGCAGTGCTAGATCAGGGTTGGAGATACAAGAGACCCAGTACTTC.

A few counts support this clonotype. V and J are TRBV11-1 and TRBJ2-1; D gene ambiguous. CDR1 SGHAT and CDR2 FQDESV come from the germline V gene (reference sequence). CDR3 length equals 15 residues. Trimming left V 2 bases short and J 8 bases short, with 16 bases between. The CDR3 nucleotides are TGTGCCAGCAGCTTAAGTACCCCTGGGGTTGATGAGCAGTTCTTC. It is translated as CASSLSTPGVDEQFF.

This clonotype was seen only a few times. The V gene is TRBV12-5, the J gene TRBJ2-5, with D possibly TRBD2 on 5 matching bases. The end of the DNA fits TRBJ2-1 better, so the J call may be wrong. The CDR3 sequence is 15 residues long. Germline V CDR1 and CDR2: LGHNT, FRNRAP. In DNA form, the CDR3 reads TGTGCTAGTGGTTTGAGTAGCGCCTTTTACAATGAGCAGTTCTTC. It translates to CASGLSSAFYNEQFF.

The rearrangement links TRBV12-3 or TRBV12-4 to TRBJ2-2; 10 bases are shared with TRBD2. The CDR3 consists of 16 residues. Germline trimming cut 0 bases from V and 7 bases from J; bases unmatched to any gene: 5. CDR3 nucleotides: TGTGCCAGCAGTTTAGCTCTAGCGGGAGAGGTCGGGGAGCTGTTTTTT. Translation gives CASSLALAGEVGELFF.

This clonotype was detected a few times. The chain recombines TRBV7-2 with TRBJ2-7; 8 positions agree with TRBD2. The CDR3 length is 14 residues. The ends lost 7 bases at V and 5 bases at J; junction bases unmatched: 10. Germline lookup yields CDR1 SGHTA and CDR2 FQGNSA. The CDR3 bases are TGTGCCAGCACTCTACGGGGGGGGAGAAACGAGCAGTACTTC. It translates to CASTLRGGRNEQYF.

This sequence joins TRBV11-1 and TRBJ1-2; D call uncertain. Trimming took 2 bases from V and 8 from J, leaving 18 bases between them. The CDR3 covers 15 residues. The germline CDR1 and CDR2 sequences are SGHAT and FQDESV (reference sequence). This chain's CDR3 is CASSLSSQPLGGYTF. CDR3 bases: TGTGCCAGCAGCTTATCCAGCCAACCCCTTGGGGGCTACACCTTC.

This clonotype has just a few counts. The genes are TRBV20-1 and TRBJ2-7; TRBD1 aligns across 8 bases. Germline V gene sequence: CDR1 DFQATT, CDR2 SNEGSKA (reference sequence). The CDR3 spans 11 residues. Trimming took 7 bases from V and 6 from J; bases not matched to a gene: 5. The CDR3 reads CSGRGRREQYF. DNA for the CDR3: TGCAGTGGCAGGGGGCGCCGCGAGCAGTACTTC.

This clonotype was observed many times. This chain links TRBV5-1 with TRBJ2-4; 8 nucleotides align to TRBD1. This CDR3 spans 15 amino acids. V shed 0 bases, J shed 4 bases, and the junction held 3 bases outside the gene matches. Germline CDR1 SGHRS, CDR2 YFSETQ. The CDR3 loop reads CASSLDWDRKNIQYF. In nucleotides, the CDR3 is TGCGCCAGCAGCTTGGACTGGGACAGGAAAAACATTCAGTACTTC.

The table lists this clonotype with a few counts. The V and J genes are TRBV3-1 and TRBJ1-4; D unresolved. There are 15 residues in the CDR3. V gave up 1 base and J gave up 2 bases, with 8 bases separating them. Germline V lookup: CDR1 LGHDT, CDR2 YNNKEL (reference sequence). DNA of the CDR3: TGTGCCAGCAGCCAAGCAGCCGGGACTAATGAAAAACTGTTTTTT. This translates into CASSQAAGTNEKLFF. The full variable domain, its missing parts supplied by reference TRBV3-1 and TRBJ1-4, is DTAVSQTPKYLVTQMGNDKSIKCEQNLGHDTMYWYKQDSKKFLKIMFSYNNKELIINETVPNRFSPKSPDKAHLNLHINSLELGDSAVYFCASSQAAGTNEKLFFGSGTQLSVL.

This clonotype appeared a few times. CDR3: CASSVGPPDTQYF. The CDR3 DNA reads TGTGCCAGCAGCGTGGGGCCCCCAGATACGCAGTATTTT. V gene TRBV4-2 combines with J gene TRBJ2-3; a possible D gene is TRBD1 (5 bases). Germline CDR1 is LGHNA and CDR2 is YNFKEQ. The CDR3 totals 13 residues. V was clipped by 5 bases and J by 4 bases, with 10 bases between them.

In this sample, this clonotype turned up a few times. The genes are TRBV6-6 and TRBJ2-5, with unresolved D. This CDR3 region has 12 residues. With 2 bases removed from V and 7 bases from J, the gap between germline ends came to 8 bases. CDR1 is MNHNY, CDR2 SVGAGI, per germline (reference sequence). DNA of the CDR3: TGTGCCAGCAGTTACGCAGAAGGGACCCAGTACTTC. Its protein is CASSYAEGTQYF.

The rearrangement uses TRBV15 and TRBJ1-4; TRBD1 is a possible D gene (6 bases). V lost 4 bases and J 1 base, leaving 13 bases between the germline ends. The germline V gene encodes CDR1 LNHNV and CDR2 YYDKDF (reference sequence). The CDR3 totals 16 residues. CDR3 in DNA: TGTGCCACCAGCACACAACAGGGAGGAACTAATGAAAAACTGTTTTTT. Encoded protein: CATSTQQGGTNEKLFF.

This clonotype was observed a few times. V gene TRBV13 combines with J gene TRBJ2-7, with 7 bases that match TRBD1. This CDR3 spans 16 amino acids. V shed 3 bases, J shed 2 bases, and the junction held 10 bases outside the gene matches. Germline CDR1 reads PRHDT; CDR2 reads FYEKMQ (reference sequence). CDR3 loop: CASSFKVTGRTYEQYF. The CDR3, as DNA: TGTGCCAGCAGCTTTAAGGTGACAGGGCGTACCTACGAGCAGTACTTC.

A few counts support this clonotype. This rearrangement joins TRBV5-1 to TRBJ2-5, with 9 bases that match TRBD1. The CDR3 contains 15 residues. Trimming took 4 bases from V and 5 from J; bases not matched to a gene: 9. The germline CDR1 and CDR2 sequences are SGHRS and YFSETQ. The CDR3 region is CASSHGQGSKETQYF. CDR3 DNA: TGCGCCAGCAGCCACGGACAGGGGTCAAAGGAGACCCAGTACTTC.

This clonotype has a handful of counts. This rearrangement joins TRBV24-1 to TRBJ1-1; possible D gene TRBD1, 6 bases. Germline V lookup: CDR1 KGHDR, CDR2 SFDVKD. This CDR3 is 14 amino acids long. V was shortened by 2 bases and J by 1 base, with 7 bases between the two germline ends. Written as DNA, the CDR3 is TGTGCCACCAGTGATTCCAGGGGGAACACTGAAGCTTTCTTT. Amino acids: CATSDSRGNTEAFF.

This clonotype was observed a handful of times. The rearrangement uses TRBV13 and TRBJ1-1, with no clear D. The CDR3 totals 13 residues. CDR1 is PRHDT, CDR2 FYEKMQ, per germline (reference sequence). Trimming cost V 3 bases and J 6 bases, with 11 bases left between them. CDR3 in DNA: TGTGCCAGCAGCTTCGGAAATGTGGCTGAAGCTTTCTTT. The encoded protein is CASSFGNVAEAFF.

The gene calls are TRBV7-8 and TRBJ1-1, with unresolved D. Trimming removed 4 bases from V and 1 base from J, with 10 bases in between. The CDR3 covers 14 residues. CDR1 is SGHVS, CDR2 FQNEAQ, per germline. For the CDR3, the DNA is TGTGCCAGCAGCTCGCAATTGGGGAACACTGAAGCTTTCTTT. Its protein is CASSSQLGNTEAFF.

This clonotype was seen more than once but under ten times. At one boundary the junction diverges from the germline segment, which might be a read error. The gene calls are TRBV30 and TRBJ2-7, with D tentatively TRBD2 (5 bases). Germline V CDR1 and CDR2: GTSNPN, SVGIG (reference sequence). The CDR3 sequence is 10 residues long. CDR3 coding DNA: TGTGCCTGGAGCGCAACCGCCGGGGACTTC. Protein product: CAWSATAGDF.